This TCR beta chain originates from a study of blood T cell repertoires in COVID-19. In the study overall: Acute-phase and convalescent COVID-19 samples originated in the United States, Italy and Spain.

The assay was immunoSEQ multiplex PCR, and TCRdb's table has in-frame clones only and misses some. The table includes about 330,000 clones, 80% to 90% detected once. Assignments of participants to cohorts depended upon their own reported clinical history. Two negative PCRs, clearance, or symptom resolution had been documented for recovered Cohort 3 donors. The source of this sequence is a man aged 25 to 45 who had recovered from COVID-19. Sequencing used PBMCs or T cells enriched from blood (not recorded which).

The CDR3 nucleotides are TGCGCCAGCAGCTTCGAGGGCACTGAAGCTTTCTTT. Protein product: CASSFEGTEAFF. The V call is TRBV5-1, the J call TRBJ1-1; no clear D. Germline V gene sequence: CDR1 SGHRS, CDR2 YFSETQ. Trimming removed 2 bases from V and 4 bases from J, with 6 bases in between. This CDR3 has 12 residues.